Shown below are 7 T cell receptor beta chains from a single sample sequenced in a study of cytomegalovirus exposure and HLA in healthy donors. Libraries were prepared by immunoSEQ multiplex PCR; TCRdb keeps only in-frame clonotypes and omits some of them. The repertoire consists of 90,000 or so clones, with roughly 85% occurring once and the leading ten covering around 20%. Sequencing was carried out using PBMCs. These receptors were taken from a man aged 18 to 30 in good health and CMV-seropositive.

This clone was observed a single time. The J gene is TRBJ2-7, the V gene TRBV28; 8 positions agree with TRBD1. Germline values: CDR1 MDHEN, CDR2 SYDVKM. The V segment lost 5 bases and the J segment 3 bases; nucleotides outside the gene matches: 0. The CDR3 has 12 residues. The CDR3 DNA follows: TGTGCCAGCAGTACAGGGGGCTACGAGCAGTACTTC. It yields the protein CASSTGGYEQYF.

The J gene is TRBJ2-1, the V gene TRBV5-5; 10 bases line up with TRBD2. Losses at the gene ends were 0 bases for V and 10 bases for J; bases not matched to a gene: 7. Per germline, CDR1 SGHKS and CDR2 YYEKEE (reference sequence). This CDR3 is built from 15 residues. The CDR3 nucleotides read TGTGCCAGCAGCTTGGGTCTAGCGGGAGTTCGGGAGCAGTTCTTC. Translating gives CASSLGLAGVREQFF. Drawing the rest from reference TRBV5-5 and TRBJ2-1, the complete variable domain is DAGVTQSPTHLIKTRGQQVTLRCSPISGHKSVSWYQQVLGQGPQFIFQYYEKEERGRGNFPDRFSARQFPNYSSELNVNALLLGDSALYLCASSLGLAGVREQFFGPGTRLTVL.

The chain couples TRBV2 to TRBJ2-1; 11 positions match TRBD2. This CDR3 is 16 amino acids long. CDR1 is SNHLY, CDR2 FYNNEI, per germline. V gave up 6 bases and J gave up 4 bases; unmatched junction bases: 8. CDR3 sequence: CASRAGTSGLYNEQFF. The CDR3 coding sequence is TGTGCCAGCAGGGCCGGGACTAGCGGCCTTTACAATGAGCAGTTCTTC.

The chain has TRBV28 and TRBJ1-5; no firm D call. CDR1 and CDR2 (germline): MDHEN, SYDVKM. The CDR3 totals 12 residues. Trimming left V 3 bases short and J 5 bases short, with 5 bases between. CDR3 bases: TGTGCCAGCAGTTTCCCCTATCAGCCCCAGCATTTT. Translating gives CASSFPYQPQHF.

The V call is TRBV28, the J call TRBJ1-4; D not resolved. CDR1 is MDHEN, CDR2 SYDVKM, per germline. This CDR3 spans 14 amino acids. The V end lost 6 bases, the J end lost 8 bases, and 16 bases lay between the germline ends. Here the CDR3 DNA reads TGTGCCAGCAGCCAGGACCGGGGTGAGGAAAAACTGTTTTTT. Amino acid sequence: CASSQDRGEEKLFF.

CDR3 sequence: CASSFSGTGDEKLFF. In DNA, the CDR3 is TGTGCCAGCAGCTTTTCCGGGACAGGGGATGAAAAACTGTTTTTT. The chain links TRBV7-9 to TRBJ1-4, with 10 nucleotides matching TRBD1. V lost 3 bases and J lost 6; bases outside the gene matches: 4. In germline, CDR1 is SEHNR, CDR2 FQNEAQ (reference sequence). The CDR3 has 15 amino acids.

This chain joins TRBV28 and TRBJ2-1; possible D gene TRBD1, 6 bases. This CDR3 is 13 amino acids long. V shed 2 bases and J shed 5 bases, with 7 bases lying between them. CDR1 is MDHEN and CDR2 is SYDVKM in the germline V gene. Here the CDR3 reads CASSLGTNNEQFF. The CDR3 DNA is TGTGCCAGCAGTTTAGGGACAAACAATGAGCAGTTCTTC.